These T cell receptor beta chains were read from a single sample in a study of T cell responses to AZD1222 COVID-19 vaccine. The table came from immunoSEQ multiplex PCR; TCRdb's copy has only in-frame clones and leaves some out. This table has some 170,000 clones, over 80% appearing once. Sequencing was performed on peripheral blood, taken 28 days after the second dose of the MenACWY control vaccine. These receptors were taken from an adult who received the MenACWY meningococcal vaccine as a control. The CDR3 runs from the conserved cysteine through the conserved F or W. D genes are given only for firm matches. Clone size, where shown, is once, few, many, or a class for clones that have expanded.

D gene,J gene,clone size,V gene,CDR3 protein,CDR3 DNA
-,TRBJ1-1,-,TRBV10-3,CAIRDSLNTEAFF,TGTGCCATCAGGGACAGTCTCAACACTGAAGCTTTCTTT
-,TRBJ1-3,-,TRBV9,CASSEGWGRNSGNTIYF,TGTGCCAGCAGCGAGGGGTGGGGGAGAAACTCTGGAAACACCATATATTTT
TRBD2,TRBJ2-3,-,TRBV6-2/TRBV6-3,CASSYPLAGGPRDTQYF,TGTGCCAGCAGTTACCCATTAGCGGGAGGGCCTCGAGATACGCAGTATTTT
-,TRBJ2-7,-,TRBV30,CAWSPGTPDEQYF,TGTGCCTGGAGCCCCGGGACACCAGACGAGCAGTACTTC
-,TRBJ2-7,-,TRBV19,CASSIGAYYEQYF,TGTGCCAGTAGTATAGGAGCGTATTACGAGCAGTACTTC
-,TRBJ2-1,-,TRBV6-2/TRBV6-3,CASSPGLNEQFF,TGTGCCAGCAGCCCGGGCCTCAATGAGCAGTTCTTC
-,TRBJ1-5,-,TRBV6-1,CASSEVRGFRDQPQHF,TGTGCCAGCAGTGAAGTTCGAGGGTTTAGGGATCAGCCCCAGCATTTT
TRBD2,TRBJ2-7,-,TRBV29-1,CSVRGLAGLSYEQYF,TGCAGCGTCCGAGGGCTAGCGGGGTTATCCTACGAGCAGTACTTC
-,TRBJ2-3,-,TRBV3-1/TRBV3-2,CASSQEPEDTQYF,TGTGCCAGCAGCCAAGAACCAGAAGATACGCAGTATTTT
-,TRBJ2-3,-,TRBV7-2,CASSPLWRSVVGDTQYF,TGTGCCAGCAGCCCCCTGTGGCGGTCGGTGGTTGGCGATACGCAGTATTTT
TRBD1,TRBJ1-4,-,TRBV2,CASSGDRGPSNEKLFF,TGTGCCAGCAGCGGGGACAGGGGGCCCTCAAATGAAAAACTGTTTTTT
-,TRBJ2-7,-,TRBV28,CASSRLGASYEQYF,TGTGCCAGCAGTCGCCTGGGGGCCTCCTACGAGCAGTACTTC
-,TRBJ1-2,-,TRBV30,CAWGSGAYGYTF,TGTGCCTGGGGTTCGGGCGCCTATGGCTACACCTTC
TRBD2,TRBJ2-7,-,TRBV5-4,CASSVAGELASYEQYF,TGTGCCAGCAGCGTAGCGGGAGAGCTCGCCTCCTACGAGCAGTACTTC
-,TRBJ2-6,-,TRBV21-1,CASPIRTGSPTGANVLTF,TGTGCCAGCCCGATTAGGACGGGATCCCCCACTGGGGCCAACGTCCTGACTTTC
-,TRBJ2-6,-,TRBV24-1,CATSGGNRGGANVLTF,TGTGCCACCAGTGGGGGGAATAGGGGCGGGGCCAACGTCCTGACTTTC
-,TRBJ2-1,-,TRBV30,CAWSGKRTSSYNEQFF,TGTGCCTGGAGTGGGAAGCGGACCAGCTCCTACAATGAGCAGTTCTTC
-,TRBJ2-7,-,TRBV30,CAWCSRVSGEQYF,TGTGCCTGGTGCTCTCGGGTATCCGGGGAGCAGTACTTC
-,TRBJ1-2,once,TRBV4-3,CASSQDPTNYGYTF,TGCGCCAGCAGCCAAGACCCGACCAACTATGGCTACACCTTC
-,TRBJ2-1,-,TRBV19,CASTLLGRNEQFF,TGTGCCAGTACCCTACTAGGGAGGAATGAGCAGTTCTTC
-,TRBJ2-5,-,TRBV2,CASKGNYQETQYF,TGTGCCAGCAAGGGTAATTATCAAGAGACCCAGTACTTC
TRBD1,TRBJ2-1,-,TRBV6-2/TRBV6-3,CASSATGLYEQFF,TGTGCCAGCAGTGCGACAGGGTTGTATGAGCAGTTCTTC
-,TRBJ1-1,-,TRBV28,CASSLRENTEAFF,TGTGCCAGCAGTTTGCGGGAGAACACTGAAGCTTTCTTT
-,TRBJ1-1,-,TRBV10-3,CAISEYIQGVTEAFF,TGTGCCATCAGTGAGTACATCCAGGGAGTCACTGAAGCTTTCTTT
-,TRBJ1-1,-,TRBV12-3/TRBV12-4,CASSLDLNTEAFF,TGTGCCAGCAGTCTGGACTTGAACACTGAAGCTTTCTTT
-,TRBJ1-1,-,TRBV4-3,CASSQWVRGTEAFF,TGCGCCAGCAGCCAATGGGTCCGGGGGACTGAAGCTTTCTTT
TRBD1,TRBJ1-2,-,TRBV7-2,CASSLGDSNYGYTF,TGTGCCAGCAGCTTAGGGGACAGCAACTATGGCTACACCTTC
-,TRBJ1-4,-,TRBV9,CASSVGKPGEKLFF,TGTGCCAGCAGCGTAGGGAAGCCTGGTGAAAAACTGTTTTTT
TRBD1,TRBJ1-2,-,TRBV28,CASSWSGQNEGRGYTF,TGTGCCAGCAGCTGGTCGGGACAGAACGAGGGCCGTGGCTACACCTTC
-,TRBJ2-7,-,TRBV28,CASSPAPGLNYEQYF,TGTGCCAGCAGTCCCGCCCCGGGACTCAACTACGAGCAGTACTTC
-,TRBJ1-4,-,TRBV19,CASHQGTGKEKLFF,TGTGCCAGCCACCAGGGGACGGGCAAAGAAAAACTGTTTTTT
-,TRBJ1-6,-,TRBV28,CASSLPISSYNSPLHF,TGTGCCAGCAGTTTACCCATTAGCTCCTATAATTCACCCCTCCACTTT
TRBD2,TRBJ2-7,-,TRBV6-2/TRBV6-3,CASSYGLAGDTQYF,TGTGCCAGCAGTTACGGACTAGCGGGTGATACCCAGTACTTC
-,TRBJ1-1,-,TRBV30,CAWRRQVNTEAFF,TGTGCCTGGAGGAGGCAGGTGAACACTGAAGCTTTCTTT
TRBD1,TRBJ2-2,-,TRBV28,CASSSGQVNTGELFF,TGTGCCAGCAGTTCGGGACAGGTCAACACCGGGGAGCTGTTTTTT
-,TRBJ1-2,-,TRBV5-6,CASSTGRYGYTF,TGTGCCAGCAGCACGGGCCGTTATGGCTACACCTTC
TRBD2,TRBJ2-3,once,TRBV29-1,CSVETGGPGTDTQYF,TGCAGCGTTGAAACGGGAGGGCCGGGCACAGATACGCAGTATTTT
-,TRBJ1-1,-,TRBV7-3,CASSPREKTEAFF,TGTGCCAGCAGCCCCAGGGAGAAAACTGAAGCTTTCTTT
-,TRBJ2-1,-,TRBV4-3,CASSQEQSHSYNEQFF,TGCGCCAGCAGCCAAGAACAGTCTCACTCCTACAATGAGCAGTTCTTC
-,TRBJ2-7,-,TRBV7-7,CASSPGLAPVDEQYF,TGTGCCAGCAGCCCCGGTTTAGCGCCTGTCGACGAGCAGTACTTC
-,TRBJ1-2,-,TRBV3-1/TRBV3-2,CASSPQRRALYYTF,TGTGCCAGCAGCCCGCAACGACGGGCCCTTTACTACACCTTC
-,TRBJ1-1,-,TRBV4-3,CASSQDPSGLMNTEAFF,TGCGCCAGCAGCCAAGATCCGTCGGGACTCATGAACACTGAAGCTTTCTTT
TRBD2,TRBJ2-7,-,TRBV4-1,CASSHGLAGRSSYEQYF,TGCGCCAGCAGCCATGGACTAGCGGGGCGAAGCTCCTACGAGCAGTACTTC
-,TRBJ2-3,-,TRBV14,CASSQTSADTQYF,TGTGCCAGCAGCCAAACTAGTGCAGATACGCAGTATTTT
TRBD1,TRBJ1-5,-,TRBV3-1/TRBV3-2,CASSPGTGGWSNQPQHF,TGTGCCAGCAGCCCCGGGACAGGGGGTTGGAGCAATCAGCCCCAGCATTTT
-,TRBJ2-6,-,TRBV7-9,CASSHHTWGANVLTF,TGTGCCAGCAGCCATCACACGTGGGGGGCCAACGTCCTGACTTTC
-,TRBJ2-1,-,TRBV25-1,CASSVEGRRRSEQFF,TGTGCCAGCAGTGTTGAGGGACGCCGGCGTAGTGAGCAGTTCTTC